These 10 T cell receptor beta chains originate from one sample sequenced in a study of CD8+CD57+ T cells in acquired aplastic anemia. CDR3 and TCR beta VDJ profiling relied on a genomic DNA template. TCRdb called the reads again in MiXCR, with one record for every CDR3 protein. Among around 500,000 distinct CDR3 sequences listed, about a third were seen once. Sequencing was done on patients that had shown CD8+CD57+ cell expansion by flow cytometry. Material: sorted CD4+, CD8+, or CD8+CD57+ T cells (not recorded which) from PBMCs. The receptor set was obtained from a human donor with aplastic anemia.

In nucleotides, the CDR3 is TGCGCCAGCAGCCAAGGGACCACAGATACGCAGTATTTT. This translates into CASSQGTTDTQYF. The chain employs TRBV4-3 and TRBJ2-3; D call uncertain. This CDR3 contains 13 residues. Per the germline V gene, CDR1 is LGHNA and CDR2 is YSLEER. The V end was cut by 1 base, the J end by 2 bases, with 4 bases between.

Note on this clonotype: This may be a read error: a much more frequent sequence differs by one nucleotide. The CDR3, as DNA: TGCGCCAGCAGCTTGGTCTTAGCAGCAGATACGCAGCATTTT. Its protein is CASSLVLAADTQHF. This chain uses TRBV5-1 with TRBJ2-3; D gene uncertain. The better agreement between TRBJ1-5 and the DNA end casts doubt on the J call. The CDR3 length is 14 residues. The germline V gene encodes CDR1 SGHRS and CDR2 YFSETQ.

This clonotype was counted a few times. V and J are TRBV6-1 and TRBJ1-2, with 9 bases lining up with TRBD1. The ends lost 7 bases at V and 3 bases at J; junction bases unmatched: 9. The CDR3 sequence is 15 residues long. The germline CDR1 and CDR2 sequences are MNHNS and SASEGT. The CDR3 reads CASNGQGKADYGYTF. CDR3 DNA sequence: TGTGCCAGCAATGGACAGGGGAAAGCTGACTATGGCTACACCTTC.

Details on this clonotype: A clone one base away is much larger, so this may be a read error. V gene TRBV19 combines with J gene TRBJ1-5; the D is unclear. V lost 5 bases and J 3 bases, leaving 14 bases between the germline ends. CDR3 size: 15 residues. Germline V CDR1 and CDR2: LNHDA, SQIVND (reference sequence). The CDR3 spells CASSVGPGNNQPQHF. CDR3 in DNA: TGTGCCAGTAGTGTAGGCCCGGGTAACAATCAGCCCCAGCATTTT.

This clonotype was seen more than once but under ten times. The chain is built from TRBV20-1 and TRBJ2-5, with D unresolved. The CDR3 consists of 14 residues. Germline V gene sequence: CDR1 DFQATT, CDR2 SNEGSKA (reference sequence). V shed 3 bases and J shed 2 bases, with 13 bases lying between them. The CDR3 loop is CSARFLEHQETQYF. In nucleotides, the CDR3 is TGCAGTGCTAGGTTCCTAGAGCATCAAGAGACCCAGTACTTC.

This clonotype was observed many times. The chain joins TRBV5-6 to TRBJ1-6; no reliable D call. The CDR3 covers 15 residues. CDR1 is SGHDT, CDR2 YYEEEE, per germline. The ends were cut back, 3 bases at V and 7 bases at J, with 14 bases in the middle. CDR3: CASSSNLLGNSPLHF. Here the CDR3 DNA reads TGTGCCAGCAGCTCGAATCTCCTTGGGAATTCACCCCTCCACTTT.

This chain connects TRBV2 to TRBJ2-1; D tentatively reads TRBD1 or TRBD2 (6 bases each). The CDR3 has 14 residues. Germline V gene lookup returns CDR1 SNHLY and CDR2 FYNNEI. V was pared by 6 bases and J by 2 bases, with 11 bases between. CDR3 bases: TGTGCCAGCAGCGCTAGGGGGGCCTACAATGAGCAGTTCTTC. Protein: CASSARGAYNEQFF.

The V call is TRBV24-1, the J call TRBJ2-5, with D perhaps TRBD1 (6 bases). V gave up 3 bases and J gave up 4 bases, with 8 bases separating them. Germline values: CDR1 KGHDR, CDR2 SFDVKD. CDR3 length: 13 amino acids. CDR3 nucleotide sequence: TGTGCCACCAGTGATCAAGGGGGAGAGACCCAGTACTTC. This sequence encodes CATSDQGGETQYF.

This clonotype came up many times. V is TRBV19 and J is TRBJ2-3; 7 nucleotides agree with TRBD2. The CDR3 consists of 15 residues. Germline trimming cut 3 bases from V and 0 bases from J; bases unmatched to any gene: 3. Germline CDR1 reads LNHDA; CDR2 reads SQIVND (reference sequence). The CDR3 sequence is CASSIGRGSTDTQYF. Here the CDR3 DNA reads TGTGCCAGTAGTATCGGGCGGGGGAGCACAGATACGCAGTATTTT.

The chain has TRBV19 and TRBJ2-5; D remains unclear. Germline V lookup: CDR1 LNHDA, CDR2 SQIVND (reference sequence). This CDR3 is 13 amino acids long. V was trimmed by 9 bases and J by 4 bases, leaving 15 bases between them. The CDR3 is CASSPNSAETQYF. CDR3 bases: TGTGCCAGCTCACCCAATTCTGCAGAGACCCAGTACTTC.